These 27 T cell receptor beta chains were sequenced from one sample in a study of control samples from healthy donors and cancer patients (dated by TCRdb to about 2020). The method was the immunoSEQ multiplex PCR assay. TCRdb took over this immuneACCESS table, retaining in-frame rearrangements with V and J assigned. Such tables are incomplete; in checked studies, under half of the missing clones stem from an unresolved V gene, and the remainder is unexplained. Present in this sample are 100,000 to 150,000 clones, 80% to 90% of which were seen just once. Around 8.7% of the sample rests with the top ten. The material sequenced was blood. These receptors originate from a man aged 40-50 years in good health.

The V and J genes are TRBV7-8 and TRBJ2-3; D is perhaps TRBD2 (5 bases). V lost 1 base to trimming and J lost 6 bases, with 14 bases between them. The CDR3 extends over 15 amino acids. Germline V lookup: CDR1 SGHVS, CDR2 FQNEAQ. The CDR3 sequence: CASSLVGGRLDTQYF. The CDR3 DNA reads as TGTGCCAGCAGCTTAGTGGGCGGGCGTCTGGATACGCAGTATTTT.

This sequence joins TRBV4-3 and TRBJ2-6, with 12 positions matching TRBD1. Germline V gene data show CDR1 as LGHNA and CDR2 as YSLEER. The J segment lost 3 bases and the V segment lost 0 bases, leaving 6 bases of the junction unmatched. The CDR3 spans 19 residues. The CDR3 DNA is TGCGCCAGCAGCCAAGATTGGGGGACAGGGGGCATTGGGGCCAACGTCCTGACTTTC. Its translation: CASSQDWGTGGIGANVLTF.

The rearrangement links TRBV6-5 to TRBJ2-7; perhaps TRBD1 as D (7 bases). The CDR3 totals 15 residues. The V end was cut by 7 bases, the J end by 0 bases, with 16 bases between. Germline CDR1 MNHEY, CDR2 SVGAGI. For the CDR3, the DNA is TGTGCCAGCATCAGGACAGGAGGGCACTCCTACGAGCAGTACTTC. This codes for CASIRTGGHSYEQYF.

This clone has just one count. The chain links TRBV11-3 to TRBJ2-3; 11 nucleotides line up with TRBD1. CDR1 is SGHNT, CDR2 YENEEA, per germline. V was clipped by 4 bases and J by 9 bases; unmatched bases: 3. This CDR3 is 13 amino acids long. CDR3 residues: CASSWTGGRTQYF. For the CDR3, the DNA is TGTGCCAGCAGCTGGACAGGGGGCCGGACGCAGTATTTT.

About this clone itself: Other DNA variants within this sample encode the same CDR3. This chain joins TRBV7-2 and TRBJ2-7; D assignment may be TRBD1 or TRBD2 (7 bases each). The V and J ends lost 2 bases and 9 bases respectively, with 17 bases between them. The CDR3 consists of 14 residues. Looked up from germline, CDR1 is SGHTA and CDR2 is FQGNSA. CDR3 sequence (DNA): TGTGCCAGCAGCTTATTGGGTGGGGAGGGGGCGCAGTACTTC. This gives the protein CASSLLGGEGAQYF.

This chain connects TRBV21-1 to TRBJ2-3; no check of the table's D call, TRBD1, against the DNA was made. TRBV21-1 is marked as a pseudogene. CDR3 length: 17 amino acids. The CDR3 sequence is CASSKVTDRGYTDTQYF. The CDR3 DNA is TGTGCCAGCAGCAAAGTGACAGACAGGGGCTACACAGATACGCAGTATTTT.

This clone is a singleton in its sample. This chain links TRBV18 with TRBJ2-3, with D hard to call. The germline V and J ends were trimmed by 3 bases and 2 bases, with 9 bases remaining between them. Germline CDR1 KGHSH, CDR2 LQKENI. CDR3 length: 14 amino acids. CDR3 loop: CASSPAANTDTQYF. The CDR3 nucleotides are TGTGCCAGCTCACCGGCAGCTAACACAGATACGCAGTATTTT.

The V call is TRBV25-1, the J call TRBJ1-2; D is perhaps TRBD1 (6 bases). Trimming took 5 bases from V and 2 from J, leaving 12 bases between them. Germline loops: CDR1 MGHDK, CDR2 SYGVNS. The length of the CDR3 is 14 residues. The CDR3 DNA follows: TGTGCCAGCAGTCTAGGGGGTCTAAACTATGGCTACACCTTC. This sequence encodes CASSLGGLNYGYTF.

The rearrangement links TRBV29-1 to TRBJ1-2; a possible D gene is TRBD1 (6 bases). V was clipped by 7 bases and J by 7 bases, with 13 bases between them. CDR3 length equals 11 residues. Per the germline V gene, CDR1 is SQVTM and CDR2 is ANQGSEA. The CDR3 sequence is CSGGDISGYTF. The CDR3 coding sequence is TGCAGCGGGGGGGACATCTCTGGCTACACCTTC.

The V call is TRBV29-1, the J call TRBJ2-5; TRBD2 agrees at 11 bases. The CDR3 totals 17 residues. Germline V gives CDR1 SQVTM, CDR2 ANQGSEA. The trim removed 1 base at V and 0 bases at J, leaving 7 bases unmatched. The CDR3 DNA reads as TGCAGCGTTGAAGGGCTAGCGGGGGGTGCGTACCAAGAGACCCAGTACTTC. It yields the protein CSVEGLAGGAYQETQYF.

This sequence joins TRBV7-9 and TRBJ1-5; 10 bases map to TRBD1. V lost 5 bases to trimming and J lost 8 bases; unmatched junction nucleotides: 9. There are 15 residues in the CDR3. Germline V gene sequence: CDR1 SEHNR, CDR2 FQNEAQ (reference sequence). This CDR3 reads CASSPSGQGREPQHF. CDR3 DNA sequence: TGTGCCAGCAGCCCCTCGGGACAGGGGAGGGAGCCCCAGCATTTT.

CDR3 coding DNA: TGTGCCAGCAGTAAGGGGGGGAGCTCCTACAATGAGCAGTTCTTC. It is translated as CASSKGGSSYNEQFF. The chain couples TRBV6-2 or TRBV6-3 to TRBJ2-1, with D perhaps matching TRBD2 (7 bases). CDR3 length equals 15 residues. Between the trimmed V and J ends, which lost 5 bases and 0 bases, there was a span of 11 bases. Germline values: CDR1 MNHEY, CDR2 SVGEGT.

CDR3 DNA: TGTGCCACCAGTGACCCGGGGAGGGGCAGCACAGATACGCAGTATTTT. The encoded protein is CATSDPGRGSTDTQYF. The chain carries TRBV24-1 and TRBJ2-3; 7 positions agree with TRBD2. CDR1 and CDR2 (germline): KGHDR, SFDVKD. Trimming took 4 bases from V and 0 from J; bases not matched to a gene: 6. The CDR3 totals 16 residues.

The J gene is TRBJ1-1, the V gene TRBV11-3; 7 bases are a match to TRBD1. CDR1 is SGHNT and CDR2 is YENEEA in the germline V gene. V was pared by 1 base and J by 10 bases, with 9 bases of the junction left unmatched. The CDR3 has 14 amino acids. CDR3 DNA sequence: TGTGCCAGCAGCTTAGTAGTTAGGGACAGAGGAGCTTTCTTT. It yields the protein CASSLVVRDRGAFF.

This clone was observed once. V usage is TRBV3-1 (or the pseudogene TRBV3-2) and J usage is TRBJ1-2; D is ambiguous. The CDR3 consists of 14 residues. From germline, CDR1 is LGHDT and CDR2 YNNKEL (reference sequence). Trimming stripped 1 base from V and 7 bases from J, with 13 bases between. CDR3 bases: TGTGCCAGCAGCCAAGTGTTTACGGGTGGTGGCTACACCTTC. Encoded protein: CASSQVFTGGGYTF.

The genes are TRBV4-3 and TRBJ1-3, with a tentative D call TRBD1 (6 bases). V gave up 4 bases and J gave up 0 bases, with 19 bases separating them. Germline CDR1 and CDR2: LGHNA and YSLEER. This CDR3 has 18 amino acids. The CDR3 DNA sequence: TGCGCCAGCAGCCTTACGGTAACAGGGACCTCCTCTGGAAACACCATATATTTT. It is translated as CASSLTVTGTSSGNTIYF.

CDR3 region: CASSTWDRAYNEQFF. The CDR3 region has the DNA TGTGCCAGCAGTACGTGGGACAGAGCCTACAATGAGCAGTTCTTC. The chain links TRBV27 to TRBJ2-1, with 7 bases fitting TRBD1. The V and J ends lost 5 bases and 2 bases, in that order; junction bases with no gene match: 6. The CDR3 sequence is 15 residues long. Germline V gene lookup returns CDR1 MNHEY and CDR2 SMNVEV (reference sequence).

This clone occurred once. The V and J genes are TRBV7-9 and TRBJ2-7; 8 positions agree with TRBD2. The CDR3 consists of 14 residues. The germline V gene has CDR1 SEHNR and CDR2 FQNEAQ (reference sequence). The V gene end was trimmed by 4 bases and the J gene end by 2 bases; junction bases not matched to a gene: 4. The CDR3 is CASSSPGGTYEQYF. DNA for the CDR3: TGTGCCAGCAGCTCGCCGGGAGGGACCTACGAGCAGTACTTC.

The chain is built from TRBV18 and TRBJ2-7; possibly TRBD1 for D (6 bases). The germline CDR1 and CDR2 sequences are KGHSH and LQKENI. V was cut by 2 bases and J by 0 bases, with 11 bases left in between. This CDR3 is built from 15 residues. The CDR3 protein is CASSPSGGDSYEQYF. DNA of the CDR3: TGTGCCAGCTCACCATCTGGGGGCGACTCCTACGAGCAGTACTTC.

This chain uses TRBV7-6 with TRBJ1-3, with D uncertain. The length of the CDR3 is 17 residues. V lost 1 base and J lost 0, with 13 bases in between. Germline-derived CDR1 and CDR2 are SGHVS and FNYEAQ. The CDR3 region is CASSLGSGSRSGNTIYF. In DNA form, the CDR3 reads TGTGCCAGCAGCTTAGGTAGCGGGAGCCGCTCTGGAAACACCATATATTTT.

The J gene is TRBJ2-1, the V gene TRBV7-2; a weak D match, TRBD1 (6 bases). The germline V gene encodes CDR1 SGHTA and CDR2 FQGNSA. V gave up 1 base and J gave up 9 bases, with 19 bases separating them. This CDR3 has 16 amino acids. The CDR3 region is CASSLGGQGVLGEQFF. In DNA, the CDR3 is TGTGCCAGCAGCTTAGGGGGGCAGGGAGTTTTGGGTGAGCAGTTCTTC.

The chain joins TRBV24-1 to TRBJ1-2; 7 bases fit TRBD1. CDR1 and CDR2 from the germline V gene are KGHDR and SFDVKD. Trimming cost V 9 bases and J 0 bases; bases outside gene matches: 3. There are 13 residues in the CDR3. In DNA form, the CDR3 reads TGTGCCACCCGCGGGACAGCTAACTATGGCTACACCTTC. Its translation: CATRGTANYGYTF.

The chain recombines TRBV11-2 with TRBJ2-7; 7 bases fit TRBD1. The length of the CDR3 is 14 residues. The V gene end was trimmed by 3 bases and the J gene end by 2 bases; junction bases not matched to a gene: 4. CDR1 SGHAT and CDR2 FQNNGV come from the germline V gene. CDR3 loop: CASSFGTVTYEQYF. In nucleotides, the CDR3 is TGTGCCAGCAGCTTCGGGACAGTTACCTACGAGCAGTACTTC.

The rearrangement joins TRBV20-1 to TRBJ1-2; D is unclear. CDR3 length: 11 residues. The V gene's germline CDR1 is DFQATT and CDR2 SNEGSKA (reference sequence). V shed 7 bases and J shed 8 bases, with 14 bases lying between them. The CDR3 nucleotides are TGCAGTGTAGCAATCGGGTTGGGCTACACCTTC. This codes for CSVAIGLGYTF.

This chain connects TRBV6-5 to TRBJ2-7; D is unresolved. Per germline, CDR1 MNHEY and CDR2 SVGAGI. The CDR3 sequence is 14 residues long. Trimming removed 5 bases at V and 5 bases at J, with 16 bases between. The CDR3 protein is CASSPVQLLNEQYF. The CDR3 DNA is TGTGCCAGCAGTCCAGTACAACTATTGAACGAGCAGTACTTC.

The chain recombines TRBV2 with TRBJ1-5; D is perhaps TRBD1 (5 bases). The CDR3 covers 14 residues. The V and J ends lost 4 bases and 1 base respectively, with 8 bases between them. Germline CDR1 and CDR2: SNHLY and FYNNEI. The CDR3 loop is CASSGGESNQPQHF. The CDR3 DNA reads TGTGCCAGCAGTGGGGGGGAAAGCAATCAGCCCCAGCATTTT. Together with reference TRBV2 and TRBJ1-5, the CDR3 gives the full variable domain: EPEVTQTPSHQVTQMGQEVILRCVPISNHLYFYWYRQILGQKVEFLVSFYNNEISEKSEIFDDQFSVERPDGSNFTLKIRSTKLEDSAMYFCASSGGESNQPQHFGDGTRLSIL.

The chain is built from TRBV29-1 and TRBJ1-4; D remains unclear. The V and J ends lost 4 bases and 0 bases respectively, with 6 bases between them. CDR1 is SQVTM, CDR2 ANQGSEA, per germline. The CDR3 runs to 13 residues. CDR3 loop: CSVARATNEKLFF. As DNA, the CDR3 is TGCAGCGTTGCACGGGCAACTAATGAAAAACTGTTTTTT.